Listed here are 12 T cell receptor beta chains from one sample, sequenced in a study of response to subunit inactivated influenza vaccine. TCRdb itself ran the RT-PCR reads through MiXCR, one entry per CDR3 protein. The sample consists of more than 450,000 distinct CDR3 sequences, approximately 11% of them appearing once. Another study also made use of these data, one on T cells expressing NK-cell markers. That publication notes: The authors generated TCR beta cDNA through 5'RACE template switching with UMIs.

The source material was PBMCs from blood, sampled on the day of vaccination. The receptors shown here come from a man in his fifties who received an inactivated influenza vaccine.

The V call is TRBV12-3 or TRBV12-4, the J call TRBJ2-7; either TRBD1 or TRBD2 may fit D (6 bases each). Trimming left V 5 bases short and J 9 bases short, with 23 bases between. CDR3 length: 15 amino acids. Written as DNA, the CDR3 is TGTGCCAGCAGTAAACAAGGGGGACTTAACCTTTTGCAGTACTTC. Amino acids: CASSKQGGLNLLQYF.

V usage is TRBV4-3 and J usage is TRBJ2-7; TRBD1 agrees at 8 bases. Trimming took 0 bases from V and 6 from J; bases not matched to a gene: 10. The germline V gene has CDR1 LGHNA and CDR2 YSLEER. CDR3 length equals 16 residues. The CDR3 spells CASSQDAPTGVSEQYF. DNA of the CDR3: TGCGCCAGCAGCCAAGATGCCCCGACAGGGGTAAGCGAGCAGTACTTC.

The genes are TRBV9 and TRBJ2-2, with 8 bases fitting TRBD2. The CDR3 is made up of 15 amino acids. Per the germline V gene, CDR1 is SGDLS and CDR2 is YYNGEE. With 3 bases clipped from V and 6 bases from J, the junction kept 7 bases outside the gene matches. In DNA form, the CDR3 reads TGTGCCAGCAGCGCTGGAGGGACTAGGGCCGGGGAGCTGTTTTTT. Its translation is CASSAGGTRAGELFF.

This clonotype was picked up a small number of times. This chain uses TRBV3-1 with TRBJ1-2; D possibly corresponds to TRBD1 (5 bases). The CDR3 is 15 residues long. Per the germline V gene, CDR1 is LGHDT and CDR2 is YNNKEL (reference sequence). Trimming stripped 1 base from V and 4 bases from J, with 13 bases between. The CDR3 bases are TGTGCCAGCAGCCAAGTATCAGGGAGCGGCTATGGCTACACCTTC. The encoded protein is CASSQVSGSGYGYTF. Variable domain in full (rest from reference TRBV3-1 and TRBJ1-2): DTAVSQTPKYLVTQMGNDKSIKCEQNLGHDTMYWYKQDSKKFLKIMFSYNNKELIINETVPNRFSPKSPDKAHLNLHINSLELGDSAVYFCASSQVSGSGYGYTFGSGTRLTVV.

This clonotype has at least ten counts. The V and J genes are TRBV5-1 and TRBJ2-2, with unresolved D. The CDR3 is 14 residues long. CDR1 is SGHRS, CDR2 YFSETQ, per germline. V was pared by 0 bases and J by 5 bases, with 8 bases between. The DNA for the CDR3 is TGCGCCAGCAGCTTGGTTATGGGAACCGGGGAGCTGTTTTTT. It specifies CASSLVMGTGELFF.

This clonotype was observed at least ten times. The chain links TRBV12-3 or TRBV12-4 to TRBJ1-4; 8 nucleotides align to TRBD1. With V trimmed by 5 bases and J by 5 bases, 7 bases remained unmatched. The CDR3 covers 15 residues. The CDR3 DNA is TGTGCCAGCAGTGACAGGGGTCGAGGGAATGAAAAACTGTTTTTT. It codes for CASSDRGRGNEKLFF.

The rearrangement uses TRBV10-3 and TRBJ2-5; a weak D match, TRBD1 (5 bases). V shed 6 bases and J shed 4 bases, with 15 bases lying between them. The CDR3 totals 14 residues. In germline, CDR1 is ENHRY, CDR2 SYGVKD. In nucleotides, the CDR3 is TGTGCCATCAGAGGTGCCAGGGCCCCAGAGACCCAGTACTTC. Translating gives CAIRGARAPETQYF.

The V and J genes are TRBV29-1 and TRBJ1-1, with a possible D match to TRBD1 (5 bases). V was pared by 3 bases and J by 0 bases, with 11 bases between. Germline-derived CDR1 and CDR2 are SQVTM and ANQGSEA. The CDR3 consists of 14 residues. The CDR3: CSVDQGVVNTEAFF. CDR3 nucleotide sequence: TGCAGCGTTGATCAGGGAGTGGTGAACACTGAAGCTTTCTTT.

This clonotype was detected a few times. The chain recombines TRBV12-3 or TRBV12-4 with TRBJ2-1; tentative D call: TRBD2 (5 bases). V was clipped by 5 bases and J by 3 bases, with 14 bases between them. CDR3 length: 15 residues. CDR3 region: CASSPRDTLYNEQFF. CDR3 DNA: TGTGCCAGCAGTCCCCGGGATACCCTCTACAATGAGCAGTTCTTC.

This clonotype was observed at least ten times. The V and J genes are TRBV20-1 and TRBJ2-1; 9 bases agree with TRBD1. Germline lookup yields CDR1 DFQATT and CDR2 SNEGSKA (reference sequence). This CDR3 is built from 13 residues. CDR3 residues: CSVRTGARIEQFF. The CDR3, as DNA: TGCAGCGTCCGGACAGGGGCTCGGATTGAGCAGTTCTTC.

This clonotype was found a few times. The CDR3 loop is CASSPDRTGGRAEAFF. The CDR3 nucleotides read TGTGCCAGCAGCCCTGATAGGACAGGGGGCAGGGCTGAAGCTTTCTTT. The chain uses TRBV7-8 and TRBJ1-1; 11 bases are a match to TRBD1. Trimming removed 5 bases from V and 6 bases from J; junction bases left unmatched: 11. The length of the CDR3 is 16 residues. Germline V gene sequence: CDR1 SGHVS, CDR2 FQNEAQ.

The J gene is TRBJ2-1, the V gene TRBV5-1; 9 positions agree with TRBD2. J gave up 4 bases and V 5 bases, and 7 bases lay outside the gene matches. Germline V gene lookup returns CDR1 SGHRS and CDR2 YFSETQ. This CDR3 region has 15 residues. This chain's CDR3 is CASRLLAGLYNEQFF. CDR3 coding DNA: TGCGCCAGCAGGTTACTAGCGGGCCTATACAATGAGCAGTTCTTC.